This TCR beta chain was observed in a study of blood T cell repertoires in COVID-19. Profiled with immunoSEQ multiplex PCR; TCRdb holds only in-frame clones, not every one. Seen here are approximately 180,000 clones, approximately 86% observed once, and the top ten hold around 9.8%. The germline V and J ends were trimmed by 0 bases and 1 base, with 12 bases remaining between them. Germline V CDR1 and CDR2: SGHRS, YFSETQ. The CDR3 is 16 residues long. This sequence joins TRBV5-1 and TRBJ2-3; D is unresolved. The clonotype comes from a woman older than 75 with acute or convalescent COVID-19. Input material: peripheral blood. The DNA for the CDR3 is TGCGCCAGCAGCTTGGAGAACAAGCGCGGCACAGATACGCAGTATTTT. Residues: CASSLENKRGTDTQYF.